This T cell receptor (beta chain) was identified during a study of blood T cell repertoires in COVID-19 (TCRdb year 2020). With respect to the entire study: Samples covering the acute and convalescent phases of COVID-19 were provided by collaborators in the United States, Italy and Spain. The prospective study material was composed of cDNA or gDNA derived from T cells, B-cell-depleted T cells, or PBMCs. Subjects who had been exposed to COVID-19, were actively infected with it, or had recovered from it provided the deeply sampled blood TCRbeta repertoires that made up the dataset. A freely available public database, intended as a resource for researchers studying the immune response to SARS-CoV-2, is where the repertoires were released. Samples came from the ongoing ImmuneRACE study (first 160 participants) plus 1,254 subjects from 6 global collaborators. The sample metadata nearly always contained a de-identified subject ID, COVID-19 status, age in years and sex. HLA class I and class II types, where available, came from metadata supplied by the sample provider rather than from assay-based typing. The paper's findings and limits, for the study overall: Clinical and demographic metadata were provided uncurated, with the amount varying by source and participant.

Collaborating institutions collected whole blood in K2EDTA tubes following their own protocols. For TCRbeta analysis, collaborators shipped samples as frozen whole blood, isolated PBMCs, or DNA extracted from either of those sample types. TCRbeta CDR3 regions were amplified from genomic DNA using the immunoSEQ Assay, a bias-controlled multiplex PCR. In the source study's methods: Within the assay, amplification of reference gene primers was used to estimate how many nucleated cells each sample contained. To quantify the absolute abundance of each unique TCRbeta CDR3 rearrangement, sequence reads were collapsed and filtered. For each sample, productive Simpson clonality was calculated by taking the square root of Simpson's diversity index across productive rearrangements. What TCRdb holds here is the immuneACCESS table cut down to in-frame rearrangements. Part of the clones is not present; checked against another copy, under half of the missing clones reflect an unresolved V gene, and the others are unexplained. V and J calls and clone size follow that table, whereas D and trimming were derived from the DNA. The sample profile shows 45,000 to 55,000 clones; roughly two thirds of them were found once. Just under 9% of the sample rests with the top ten.

The CDR3 spans 12 residues, from the cysteine through the phenylalanine. The read is trimmed to its CDR3 DNA, 36 bases read in frame from base 1. The germline V gene (reference sequence) specifies SGHNT as CDR1 and YYREEE as CDR2. V is pruned by 4 bases and J by 7 bases, leaving 3 bases of the junction without a gene match. As regards this clone: Which antigen it targets is not known. No clone much larger than this one lies a single base away; base qualities are absent.

The origin of this receptor is a woman in her 70s with acute or convalescent COVID-19. The sequencing input was peripheral blood. The rearranged chain carries TRBV5-4 and TRBJ1-2; TRBD1 fits 8 bases in the junction. DNA sequence: TGTGCCAGCAGCACAGGGGGGTTTGGCTACACCTTC. This yields the protein CASSTGGFGYTF.